Shown below are 22 T cell receptor beta chains from a single sample sequenced in a study of T cells in Graves' hyperthyroidism and ophthalmopathy. RNA transcripts provided the source from which TCR beta CDR3 regions were amplified. The HTBI primer set drove a first-round RT-PCR of the TCR CDR3. TCRdb reanalysed the multiplex PCR reads using MiXCR and keeps one entry per CDR3 protein. This sample has 750,000 to 900,000 distinct CDR3 sequences; about 38% occur once, and the top ten carry approximately 10%. Sequencing input: blood. These receptors were obtained from a man younger than 35 with Graves' hyperthyroidism.

The CDR3 region is CASSERTTDNSPLHF. The CDR3 DNA reads as TGTGCCAGCAGCGAAAGAACAACTGACAATTCACCCCTCCACTTT. The chain recombines TRBV7-9 with TRBJ1-6; no definite D call. V lost 5 bases to trimming and J lost 7 bases, with 15 bases between them. The germline gives CDR1 SEHNR, CDR2 FQNEAQ (reference sequence). The CDR3 has 15 residues.

This clonotype was seen at least ten times. The rearrangement joins TRBV19 to TRBJ1-5; 9 bases fit TRBD1. There are 15 residues in the CDR3. CDR1 is LNHDA, CDR2 SQIVND, per germline (reference sequence). V shed 5 bases and J 4 bases; nucleotides not matched to a gene: 6. The CDR3 DNA follows: TGTGCCAGTAGTCCCACAGGGGGCCTAAATCAGCCCCAGCATTTT. This gives the protein CASSPTGGLNQPQHF. Full variable domain (rest looked up from reference TRBV19 and TRBJ1-5): DGGITQSPKYLFRKEGQNVTLSCEQNLNHDAMYWYRQDPGQGLRLIYYSQIVNDFQKGDIAEGYSVSREKKESFPLTVTSAQKNPTAFYLCASSPTGGLNQPQHFGDGTRLSIL.

The gene calls are TRBV29-1 and TRBJ2-7, with TRBD2 as a possible D gene (5 bases). The germline CDR1 and CDR2 sequences are SQVTM and ANQGSEA. The CDR3 runs 10 residues. V was trimmed by 2 bases and J by 12 bases, leaving 11 bases between them. Here the CDR3 DNA reads TGCAGCGTTGAACGGGCTAGCTTGTACTTC. Translating it yields CSVERASLYF.

The rearrangement links TRBV10-3 to TRBJ2-7; TRBD2 matches at 12 bases. CDR1 is ENHRY, CDR2 SYGVKD, per germline. The CDR3 contains 15 residues. Losses at the gene ends were 10 bases for V and 4 bases for J; bases not matched to a gene: 11. CDR3 sequence reads: CASSAPSGRAYEQYF. In DNA, the CDR3 is TGTGCCAGCAGCGCACCTAGCGGGAGGGCTTACGAGCAGTACTTC.

V gene TRBV6-5 combines with J gene TRBJ1-1; D not resolved. The germline V gene encodes CDR1 MNHEY and CDR2 SVGAGI. This CDR3 region has 11 residues. Trimming shortened V by 9 bases and J by 4 bases, and 9 bases separated the two germline ends. The CDR3: CASLRSTEAFF. The CDR3 DNA follows: TGTGCCAGTTTAAGGAGCACTGAAGCTTTCTTT.

This clonotype turned up a few times. CDR3 protein: CASSLAGQINGYTF. CDR3 DNA: TGTGCCAGCAGCTTGGCGGGACAGATAAATGGCTACACCTTC. The chain uses TRBV5-4 and TRBJ1-2; TRBD1 aligns across 7 bases. V shed 0 bases and J 6 bases; nucleotides not matched to a gene: 5. From germline, CDR1 is SGHNT and CDR2 YYREEE (reference sequence). This CDR3 is built from 14 residues.

As to this clonotype: Just one base apart from a much larger clone, this may be a read error. This chain uses TRBV2 with TRBJ1-3, with TRBD1 as a possible D gene (6 bases). The CDR3 consists of 15 residues. V was cut by 1 base and J by 0 bases, with 7 bases left in between. Germline V gene lookup returns CDR1 SNHLY and CDR2 FYNNEI. The CDR3 loop is CASSEGQASGNTIYF. The CDR3 DNA follows: TGTGCCAGCAGTGAAGGACAGGCCTCTGGAAACACCATATATTTT.

This clonotype was picked up many times. The chain joins TRBV25-1 to TRBJ2-7; 8 bases align to TRBD2. The germline gives CDR1 MGHDK, CDR2 SYGVNS. The CDR3 has 14 residues. The V and J ends lost 6 bases and 3 bases, in that order; junction bases with no gene match: 7. The DNA of the CDR3 is TGTGCCAGCAGCGGGGGGGGCAGGGGCTACGAGCAGTACTTC. Its protein is CASSGGGRGYEQYF.

The rearrangement links TRBV11-1 to TRBJ2-7; TRBD2 agrees at 10 bases. V gave up 4 bases and J gave up 7 bases; unmatched junction bases: 16. CDR1 and CDR2 from the germline V gene are SGHAT and FQDESV (reference sequence). There are 17 residues in the CDR3. The DNA of the CDR3 is TGTGCCAGCAGCTCGATAGCGGGAGGAAGCCCTACGGGAGAGCAGTACTTC. Protein: CASSSIAGGSPTGEQYF.

This chain joins TRBV27 and TRBJ1-6; D remains unclear. Germline CDR1 is MNHEY and CDR2 is SMNVEV (reference sequence). Trimming left V 6 bases short and J 8 bases short, with 11 bases between. The CDR3 runs to 13 residues. DNA of the CDR3: TGTGCCAGCAGCAACCAACGGGATTCACCCCTCCACTTT. Amino acids: CASSNQRDSPLHF.

This clonotype was counted between two and nine times. The chain is built from TRBV2 and TRBJ2-7; D remains ambiguous. The CDR3 is 12 amino acids. Germline V gene lookup returns CDR1 SNHLY and CDR2 FYNNEI. V lost 8 bases, J lost 3 bases, and 11 bases lay in between. This chain's CDR3 is CASLGILYEQYF. DNA for the CDR3: TGTGCCAGCTTAGGGATCCTCTACGAGCAGTACTTC.

The table lists this clonotype with many counts. The chain joins TRBV2 to TRBJ2-7; D is undetermined. This CDR3 spans 12 amino acids. CDR1 is SNHLY and CDR2 is FYNNEI in the germline V gene. Trimming stripped 4 bases from V and 2 bases from J, with 6 bases between. CDR3: CASSGLTYEQYF. Written as DNA, the CDR3 is TGTGCCAGCAGTGGACTGACCTACGAGCAGTACTTC.

This clonotype showed up just once. The chain couples TRBV2 to TRBJ2-2; possibly TRBD1 for D (6 bases). Between the trimmed V and J ends, which lost 5 bases and 13 bases, there was a span of 8 bases. The germline V gene encodes CDR1 SNHLY and CDR2 FYNNEI. The CDR3 runs to 10 residues. CDR3 residues: CASSFRGLFF. The CDR3 DNA is TGTGCCAGCAGTTTCAGGGGGCTGTTTTTT. The full variable domain, completed using reference TRBV2 and TRBJ2-2, is EPEVTQTPSHQVTQMGQEVILRCVPISNHLYFYWYRQILGQKVEFLVSFYNNEISEKSEIFDDQFSVERPDGSNFTLKIRSTKLEDSAMYFCASSFRGLFFGEGSRLTVL.

The chain uses TRBV7-9 and TRBJ1-1, with D unclear. The V end was cut by 1 base, the J end by 4 bases, with 19 bases between. The CDR3 contains 17 residues. CDR1 and CDR2 (germline): SEHNR, FQNEAQ (reference sequence). As DNA, the CDR3 is TGTGCCAGCAGCTTAGTAGTTTGGGCCTCTTACGGCACTGAAGCTTTCTTT. Protein: CASSLVVWASYGTEAFF.

This clonotype was seen repeatedly, ten times or more. The rearrangement uses TRBV15 and TRBJ2-2; D is uncertain. V dropped 0 bases and J dropped 4 bases, with 9 bases sitting between them. The CDR3 covers 15 residues. The germline V gene has CDR1 LNHNV and CDR2 YYDKDF (reference sequence). CDR3 DNA: TGTGCCACCAGCAGAGATTCCCGACCCACCGGGGAGCTGTTTTTT. Translating it yields CATSRDSRPTGELFF.

The V call is TRBV6-6, the J call TRBJ2-5; 7 bases line up with TRBD1. The CDR3 extends over 16 amino acids. Germline CDR1 is MNHNY and CDR2 is SVGAGI (reference sequence). J gave up 7 bases and V 0 bases, and 11 bases lay outside the gene matches. The CDR3 DNA reads TGTGCCAGCAGTTACTCGAGGGACAGTGACGTTGGGACCCAGTACTTC. Translation: CASSYSRDSDVGTQYF.

This clonotype turned up a few times. V and J are TRBV9 and TRBJ2-7; maybe TRBD2 (6 bases). The CDR3 is 15 residues long. Trimming pared 2 bases from V and 4 bases from J, leaving 16 bases between. Germline V gene data show CDR1 as SGDLS and CDR2 as YYNGEE. In DNA form, the CDR3 reads TGTGCCAGCAGCGTCGGGGACTCCCCCCCATACGAGCAGTACTTC. Amino acid sequence: CASSVGDSPPYEQYF.

J is TRBJ2-7 and V is TRBV10-3; 14 positions match TRBD2. Germline CDR1 and CDR2: ENHRY and SYGVKD. V lost 4 bases to trimming and J lost 6 bases; unmatched junction nucleotides: 11. This CDR3 is 17 amino acids long. This chain's CDR3 is CAISAGLAGVEGSEQYF. In DNA, the CDR3 is TGTGCCATCAGTGCGGGACTAGCGGGAGTTGAGGGCTCCGAGCAGTACTTC.

This rearrangement joins TRBV19 to TRBJ2-5; 7 nucleotides agree with TRBD1. With V trimmed by 6 bases and J by 4 bases, 14 bases remained unmatched. This CDR3 has 16 residues. Germline CDR1 LNHDA, CDR2 SQIVND (reference sequence). CDR3 DNA: TGTGCCAGTAGGACAGGGACAGATGCCTTTGGAGAGACCCAGTACTTC. Encoded protein: CASRTGTDAFGETQYF.

This clonotype appeared many times. The chain joins TRBV12-3 or TRBV12-4 to TRBJ1-1; D gene ambiguous. Trimming pared 3 bases from V and 5 bases from J, leaving 7 bases between. The CDR3 runs 12 residues. The CDR3 DNA sequence: TGTGCCAGCAGTTTTGAGAGGACTGAAGCTTTCTTT. Residues: CASSFERTEAFF.

This clonotype was seen repeatedly, ten times or more. The chain has TRBV7-8 and TRBJ1-6, with D hard to call. This CDR3 contains 16 residues. Trimming cost V 4 bases and J 5 bases, with 15 bases left between them. In germline, CDR1 is SGHVS, CDR2 FQNEAQ. CDR3 in DNA: TGTGCCAGCAGCTCGAGCTTCCACCTCCATAATTCACCCCTCCACTTT. Protein product: CASSSSFHLHNSPLHF. Combining the CDR3 with reference TRBV7-8 and TRBJ1-6 gives the whole variable domain GAGVSQSPRYKVAKRGQDVALRCDPISGHVSLFWYQQALGQGPEFLTYFQNEAQLDKSGLPSDRFFAERPEGSVSTLKIQRTQQEDSAVYLCASSSSFHLHNSPLHFGNGTRLTVT.

This clonotype was counted a few times. The chain joins TRBV20-1 to TRBJ1-4; perhaps TRBD1 as D (5 bases). The germline V gene has CDR1 DFQATT and CDR2 SNEGSKA (reference sequence). V was clipped by 5 bases and J by 5 bases, with 15 bases between them. The CDR3 covers 14 residues. As DNA, the CDR3 is TGCAGTGCTTTGACCGGGACCGTAAATGAAAAACTGTTTTTT. This translates into CSALTGTVNEKLFF.